These T cell receptor beta chains were read from a single sample in a study of regulatory T cells in long-lasting Graves disease. One entry per CDR3 protein, called by TCRdb with MiXCR from the multiplex PCR reads. Of 400,000 to 500,000 distinct CDR3 sequences listed, roughly a fifth are singletons. This specimen consisted of peripheral blood mononuclear cells (PBMCs), obtained when the disease was refractory, from a patient treated with antithyroid drugs. These receptor sequences come from a female donor with Graves disease. The CDR3 runs from the conserved cysteine through the conserved F or W. Fields, in order: CDR3 length, D gene, clone size, V gene, J gene, CDR3 DNA, CDR3 protein. D genes are given only for firm matches. Rows may omit the clone size; those that give it use once, few, many or a size class.

11,NA,many,TRBV12-3/TRBV12-4,TRBJ2-7,TGTGCCAGCAGTTTGGGGGTTGAGCAGTACTTC,CASSLGVEQYF
12,TRBD2,few,TRBV30,TRBJ2-7,TGTGCCTGGGGGGGAGGGACCTACGAGCAGTACTTC,CAWGGGTYEQYF
12,NA,few,TRBV7-9,TRBJ1-1,TGTGCCAGCAGACGTCTGAACACTGAAGCTTTCTTT,CASRRLNTEAFF
16,NA,NA,TRBV5-1,TRBJ2-2,TGCGCCAGCAGCTTAAGACCGAATACAAACACCGGGGAGCTGTTTTTT,CASSLRPNTNTGELFF
17,TRBD2,NA,TRBV28,TRBJ2-1,TGTGCCAGCCCGCCCCGTCAGGAGCGGGGGATTTACAATGAGCAGTTCTTC,CASPPRQERGIYNEQFF
14,NA,many,TRBV28,TRBJ1-6,TGTGCCAGCAGTTTTCTCAATCGGGATTCACCCCTCCACTTT,CASSFLNRDSPLHF
17,TRBD2,NA,TRBV28,TRBJ2-7,TGTGCCAGCAGCCTTCGACTAGCGGGAAGGTATACCTACGAGCAGTACTTC,CASSLRLAGRYTYEQYF
14,TRBD1,many,TRBV12-3/TRBV12-4,TRBJ1-6,TGTGCCAGCCGGGAAAACAGGGACAGATCACCCCTCCACTTT,CASRENRDRSPLHF
14,NA,few,TRBV6-2/TRBV6-3,TRBJ1-1,TGTGCCAGCAGTTACTCGGAAGTGAACACTGAAGCTTTCTTT,CASSYSEVNTEAFF
15,NA,NA,TRBV5-1,TRBJ1-2,TGCGCCAGCAGCTTGGAGTCAGGGCTTTTAGGTGGCTACACCTTC,CASSLESGLLGGYTF
13,NA,NA,TRBV7-3,TRBJ2-2,TGTGCCAGCAGCTTAGTACACACCGGGGAGCTGTTTTTT,CASSLVHTGELFF
13,TRBD1,many,TRBV3-1,TRBJ1-2,TGTGCCAGCAGCGTCGGGACAGGGGAAGGCTACACCTTC,CASSVGTGEGYTF
16,NA,many,TRBV28,TRBJ2-4,TGTGCCAGCAGTCCCCCCCGGGCGCCAGCCAAAAACATTCAGTACTTC,CASSPPRAPAKNIQYF
14,NA,many,TRBV6-1,TRBJ2-7,TGTGCCAGCAGTCCCGGACTCCACACCTACGAGCAGTACTTC,CASSPGLHTYEQYF
14,NA,many,TRBV24-1,TRBJ2-5,TGTGCCACCAGTGAGAAACCCCCGGGAGAGACCCAGTACTTC,CATSEKPPGETQYF
14,TRBD2,once,TRBV19,TRBJ2-1,TGTGCCAGCCGACTAGCGGGAGTCTACAATGAGCAGTTCTTC,CASRLAGVYNEQFF
16,TRBD2,NA,TRBV5-4,TRBJ2-5,TGTGCCAGCAGCTTCGGTAGCGGGAGGCCACCAGAGACCCAGTACTTC,CASSFGSGRPPETQYF
14,NA,NA,TRBV29-1,TRBJ2-7,TGCAGCGTTGTGGCCGACCCAGTATACTACGAGCAGTACTTC,CSVVADPVYYEQYF
14,TRBD2,many,TRBV27,TRBJ2-5,TGTGCCAGCAGTACCGGGACTAGCTTCGAGACCCAGTACTTC,CASSTGTSFETQYF
13,NA,few,TRBV7-6,TRBJ2-7,TGTGCCAGCCAAGACGATTGGGGATCCGAGCAGTACTTC,CASQDDWGSEQYF
15,NA,few,TRBV5-5,TRBJ1-4,TGTGCCAGCACCTCACTACAGGGTGCTAATGAAAAACTGTTTTTT,CASTSLQGANEKLFF
16,NA,NA,TRBV12-3/TRBV12-4,TRBJ2-3,TGTGCCAGCAGTACCGCCGAGGTCCGGCGCACAGATACGCAGTATTTT,CASSTAEVRRTDTQYF
11,NA,many,TRBV7-2,TRBJ2-5,TGTGCCAGCACCTTGGGTGGGACCCAGTACTTC,CASTLGGTQYF